This T cell receptor (beta chain) was retrieved from a study of cytomegalovirus exposure and HLA in healthy donors. Across the whole study: Early released data comprised some 91 million unique TCRs from HLA-typed donors. Findings of the study overall: What was likely a sequencing artifact was a cluster of highly shared sequence variants. There were reportedly fewer N-insertions in an Asian-associated ancestry cluster than the approximately 670-donor mean, in a later analysis.

CDR3 length: 16 amino acids. The germline V gene has CDR1 SGHTA and CDR2 FQGNSA. V was pared by 5 bases and J by 9 bases, with 14 bases of the junction left unmatched. Note on this clone: The antigen is not known.

In the PCR, 60 Vbeta and 13 Jbeta primers were used. Measured with immunoSEQ multiplex PCR; TCRdb has only the in-frame clones, and not every one. The table has approximately 180,000 clones, around 81% seen once. Sequencing input: PBMCs. The TCR was taken from a woman aged 30 to 39 in good health and CMV-seronegative. The chain links TRBV7-2 to TRBJ2-4; 9 bases fit TRBD2. The CDR3 reads CASSPWMAGGQGIQYF. CDR3 DNA: TGTGCCAGCAGCCCATGGATGGCGGGGGGGCAGGGCATTCAGTACTTC.